This T cell receptor beta chain was identified during a study of cytotoxic CD8 clonotypes in ibrutinib-treated CLL. TCRdb's table, derived via immunoSEQ multiplex PCR, lists solely in-frame clones and lacks some. The sample has around 97,000 clones, roughly 80% seen once. V gave up 0 bases and J gave up 5 bases; unmatched junction bases: 7. This CDR3 is built from 15 residues. Germline V gene data show CDR1 as SGDLS and CDR2 as YYNGEE. This receptor was obtained from a human donor with chronic lymphocytic leukemia. The chain has TRBV9 and TRBJ2-5, with TRBD2 identical over 7 bases. Source: PBMCs, taken after 12 months of ibrutinib treatment. CDR3 residues: CASSVGLAGGETQYF. DNA for the CDR3: TGTGCCAGCAGCGTAGGACTAGCCGGGGGGGAGACCCAGTACTTC.